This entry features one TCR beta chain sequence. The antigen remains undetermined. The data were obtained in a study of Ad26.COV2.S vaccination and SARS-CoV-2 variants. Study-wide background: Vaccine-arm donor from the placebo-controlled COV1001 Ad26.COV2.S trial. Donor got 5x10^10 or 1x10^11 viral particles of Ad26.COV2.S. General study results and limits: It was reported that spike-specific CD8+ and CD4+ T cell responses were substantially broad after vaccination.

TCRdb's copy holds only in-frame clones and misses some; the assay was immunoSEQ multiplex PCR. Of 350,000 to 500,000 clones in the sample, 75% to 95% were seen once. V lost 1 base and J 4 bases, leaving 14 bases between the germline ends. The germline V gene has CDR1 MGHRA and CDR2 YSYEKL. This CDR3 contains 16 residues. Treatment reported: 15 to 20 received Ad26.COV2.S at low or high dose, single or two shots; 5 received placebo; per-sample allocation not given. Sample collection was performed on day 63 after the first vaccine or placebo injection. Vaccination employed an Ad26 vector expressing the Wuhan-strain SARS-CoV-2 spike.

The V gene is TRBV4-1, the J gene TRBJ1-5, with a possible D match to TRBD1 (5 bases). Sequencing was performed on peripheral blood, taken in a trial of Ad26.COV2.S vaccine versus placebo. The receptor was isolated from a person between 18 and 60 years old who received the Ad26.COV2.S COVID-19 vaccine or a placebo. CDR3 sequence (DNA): TGCGCCAGCAGCCAAGCGACCGACAGATCGAATCAGCCCCAGCATTTT. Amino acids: CASSQATDRSNQPQHF.